These T cell receptor beta chains were read from a single sample in a study of CD8 T cells in Susac syndrome. Each CDR3 protein is one row after TCRdb ran MiXCR on the immunoSEQ multiplex PCR reads. This sample has approximately 100,000 distinct CDR3 sequences, with 85% to 95% found just once. The specimen was CD8+ T cells from PBMCs. These receptors were taken from a human donor in good health. The conserved cysteine and the conserved F or W are not part of the CDR3 here.

v_call: TRBV14; j_call: TRBJ1-2; cdr3_aa: ASSQDLATAYGYT
v_call: TRBV14; j_call: TRBJ2-1; cdr3_aa: ASSQSLGTPFSYNEQF
v_call: TRBV3-1; j_call: TRBJ2-7; cdr3_aa: ASSQGRTYEQY
v_call: TRBV3-1; j_call: TRBJ2-7; cdr3_aa: ASSQRSGRKTYEQY
v_call: TRBV29-1; j_call: TRBJ1-2; cdr3_aa: SVDGYGYT
v_call: TRBV7-9; j_call: TRBJ1-4; cdr3_aa: ASSYRVGNEKLF
v_call: TRBV13; j_call: TRBJ1-2; cdr3_aa: TSSRGGRGGYGYT
v_call: TRBV3-1; j_call: TRBJ2-2; cdr3_aa: ASNLWQNTGELF
v_call: TRBV23-1; j_call: TRBJ2-2; cdr3_aa: ASSQSPLDTGELF
v_call: TRBV7-9; j_call: TRBJ2-5; cdr3_aa: ASSRGLAMEETQY
v_call: TRBV27; j_call: TRBJ2-7; cdr3_aa: ASSFSQNYEQY
v_call: TRBV3-1; j_call: TRBJ2-5; cdr3_aa: ASSPGHTQETQY
v_call: TRBV4-2; j_call: TRBJ1-5; cdr3_aa: ASSQGLQGAQDQPQH
v_call: TRBV9; j_call: TRBJ2-6; cdr3_aa: ASSVMTGVYSGANVLT
v_call: TRBV28; j_call: TRBJ2-6; cdr3_aa: ASSFGSGANVLT
v_call: TRBV12-3/TRBV12-4; j_call: TRBJ2-5; cdr3_aa: ASSFSPFETQY
v_call: TRBV12-3/TRBV12-4; j_call: TRBJ2-2; cdr3_aa: ASSPPPGTGELF
v_call: TRBV19; j_call: TRBJ2-7; cdr3_aa: ASSMTGIVYEQY
v_call: TRBV5-4; j_call: TRBJ2-1; cdr3_aa: ASKIQGGYNEQF
v_call: TRBV5-1; j_call: TRBJ2-3; cdr3_aa: ASSLFGQFTSGSEGDTQY
v_call: TRBV12-3/TRBV12-4; j_call: TRBJ1-5; cdr3_aa: ASTGGGGDPIPQH
v_call: TRBV11-2; j_call: TRBJ2-7; cdr3_aa: ASSSTTLAALYTSSYEQY
v_call: TRBV13; j_call: TRBJ2-7; cdr3_aa: ASSAGAFYEQY
v_call: TRBV20-1; j_call: TRBJ1-5; cdr3_aa: SAVAFGEGNQPQH
v_call: TRBV10-3; j_call: TRBJ1-1; cdr3_aa: AIKGEGTEAF
v_call: TRBV6-1; j_call: TRBJ1-2; cdr3_aa: ASSDRVRNYGYT
v_call: TRBV30; j_call: TRBJ1-1; cdr3_aa: AWSHPGQGALEAF
v_call: TRBV5-4; j_call: TRBJ2-1; cdr3_aa: ASSVRGEQF
v_call: TRBV20-1; j_call: TRBJ1-1; cdr3_aa: SAIFQGLEAF
v_call: TRBV2; j_call: TRBJ2-2; cdr3_aa: ASRLTGGRTGELF
v_call: TRBV20-1; j_call: TRBJ2-5; cdr3_aa: SAGDRGLVETQY